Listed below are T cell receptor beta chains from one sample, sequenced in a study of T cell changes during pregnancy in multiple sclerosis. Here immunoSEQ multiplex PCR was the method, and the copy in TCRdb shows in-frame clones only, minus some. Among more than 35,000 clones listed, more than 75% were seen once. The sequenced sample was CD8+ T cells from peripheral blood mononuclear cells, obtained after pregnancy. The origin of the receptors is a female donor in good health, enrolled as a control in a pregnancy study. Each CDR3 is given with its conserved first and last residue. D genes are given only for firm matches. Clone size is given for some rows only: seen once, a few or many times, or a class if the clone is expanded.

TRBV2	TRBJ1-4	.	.	TGTGCCAGCAGGGCCGGGAATGAAAAACTGTTTTTT	CASRAGNEKLFF
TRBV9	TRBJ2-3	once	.	TGTGCCAGCAGCGTAGAACATGGTACAGATACGCAGTATTTT	CASSVEHGTDTQYF
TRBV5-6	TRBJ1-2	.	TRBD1	TGTGCCAGCAGGGCCGGGACAGGGTTTCTGGATGGCTACACCTTC	CASRAGTGFLDGYTF
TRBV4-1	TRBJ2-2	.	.	TGCGCCAGCACCCTAAGAACAGGGTCCTCCGGGGAGCTGTTTTTT	CASTLRTGSSGELFF
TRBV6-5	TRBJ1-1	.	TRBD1	TGTGCCAGCAGCACTAAGACAGGGGCGTCGACTGAAGCTTTCTTT	CASSTKTGASTEAFF
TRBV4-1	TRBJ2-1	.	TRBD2	TGCGCCAGCAGCCAAGAGGGTCGGGGGGGGAATGAGCAGTTCTTC	CASSQEGRGGNEQFF
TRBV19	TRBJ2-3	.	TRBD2	TGTGCCAGTAGTATTCTGGGAGGGACTAACCCAGATACGCAGTATTTT	CASSILGGTNPDTQYF
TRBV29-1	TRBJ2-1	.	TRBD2	TGCAGCGTTATAAGGACTAGCGGGGGCTCTCGGTTCTTC	CSVIRTSGGSRFF
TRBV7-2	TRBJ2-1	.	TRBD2	TGTGCCAGCAGCCAAGGTAGCGGGGGCATTAGGAATGAGCAGTTCTTC	CASSQGSGGIRNEQFF
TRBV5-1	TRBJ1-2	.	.	TGCGCCAGCAGCCCCGACAGAGCTAACTATGGCTACACCTTC	CASSPDRANYGYTF
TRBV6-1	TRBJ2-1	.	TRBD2	TGTGCCAGCAGTGAAGGCGGTAGCGGGGGCCTTACCAGCTCCTACAATGAGCAGTTCTTC	CASSEGGSGGLTSSYNEQFF
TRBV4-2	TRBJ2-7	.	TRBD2	TGTGCCAGCAGCCAAGATCGGCTAGCGGACTACGAGCAGTACTTC	CASSQDRLADYEQYF
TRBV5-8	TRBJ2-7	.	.	TGTGCCAGCAGCCTTATGGGGGCTAGAGGCTACGAGCAGTACTTC	CASSLMGARGYEQYF
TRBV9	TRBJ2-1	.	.	TGTGCCAGCAGCGGGATCGGGGGTCAATACAATGAGCAGTTCTTC	CASSGIGGQYNEQFF
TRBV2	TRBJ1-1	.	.	TGTGCCAGCAGTACTACTAACACTGAAGCTTTCTTT	CASSTTNTEAFF
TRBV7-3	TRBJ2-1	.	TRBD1	TGTGCCAGCACCCCGACAGGGAAGCATGAGCAGTTCTTC	CASTPTGKHEQFF
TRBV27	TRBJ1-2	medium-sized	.	TGTGCCAGCAGTTTATCGGCCAGGGCAGACTATGGCTACACCTTC	CASSLSARADYGYTF
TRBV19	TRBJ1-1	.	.	TGTGCCAGTCAGGAGGGGCGCCCGGTAGGTGAAGCTTTCTTT	CASQEGRPVGEAFF
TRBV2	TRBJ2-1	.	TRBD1	TGTGCCAGCAGTACAGGGGAGTCCTACAATGAGCAGTTCTTC	CASSTGESYNEQFF
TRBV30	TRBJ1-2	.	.	TGTGCCTTCGATCCCAGGAAAGACTATGGCTACACCTTC	CAFDPRKDYGYTF
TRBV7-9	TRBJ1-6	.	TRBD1	TGTGCCAGCGGCGGACAGGGAAATAATTCACCCCTCCACTTT	CASGGQGNNSPLHF
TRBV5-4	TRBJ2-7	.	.	TGTGCCAGCAGCTTGTTCGGCGGCCCCTACGAGCAGTACTTC	CASSLFGGPYEQYF
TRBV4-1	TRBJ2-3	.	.	TGCGCCAGCAGCCAATTCTGGAGGAGCACAGATACGCAGTATTTT	CASSQFWRSTDTQYF
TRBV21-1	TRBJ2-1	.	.	TGTGCCAGCAGCAACCCCCCCAGGAAAGGGGGTCCTCCGAGTGAGCAGTTCTTC	CASSNPPRKGGPPSEQFF
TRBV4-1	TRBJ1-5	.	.	TGCGCCAGCAGCCAAGTGGCCGATCAGCCCCAGCATTTT	CASSQVADQPQHF
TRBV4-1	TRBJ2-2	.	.	TGCGCCAGCAGCCAAGAGGTGGCAGGGGTGTACGGGGAGCTGTTTTTT	CASSQEVAGVYGELFF
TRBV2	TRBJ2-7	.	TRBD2	TGTGCCACCCAGACTAGCGGGGGGCAGTACGAGCAGTACTTC	CATQTSGGQYEQYF
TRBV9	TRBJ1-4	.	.	TGTGCCAGCGGCGGGGGGGGAGGGCAAAAACTGTTTTTT	CASGGGGGQKLFF
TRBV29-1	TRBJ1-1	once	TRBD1	TGCAGCGCTCCCAAGACAGGGAGAGGCACTGAAGCTTTCTTT	CSAPKTGRGTEAFF
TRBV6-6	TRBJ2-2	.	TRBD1	TGTGCCAGCAGTGGGGACAGCTGGATCGGGGAGCTGTTTTTT	CASSGDSWIGELFF
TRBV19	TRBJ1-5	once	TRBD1	TGTGCCAGTACCAATGGACAGGGCACAATCGAGCCCCAGCATTTT	CASTNGQGTIEPQHF
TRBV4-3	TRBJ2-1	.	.	TGCGCCAGCAGCCAAGAAAGGGGGATTTCCTACAATGAGCAGTTCTTC	CASSQERGISYNEQFF
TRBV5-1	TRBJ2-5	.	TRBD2	TGCGCCAGCAGCTTGGTTGGGATATGGCTAGCGGGGGTAGGGCAAGAGACCCAGTACTTC	CASSLVGIWLAGVGQETQYF
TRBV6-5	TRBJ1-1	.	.	TGTGCCAGCAGATCCCCAACGGAGGTAGAAGCTTTCTTT	CASRSPTEVEAFF
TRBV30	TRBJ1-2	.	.	TGTGCCTGGACCAGCGGGGGGCATAGCTATGGCTACACCTTC	CAWTSGGHSYGYTF
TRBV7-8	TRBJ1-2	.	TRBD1	TGTGCCAGCAGCCTCAGGGCCGACAGGGCCGACTATGGCTACACCTTC	CASSLRADRADYGYTF
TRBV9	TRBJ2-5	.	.	TGTGCCAGCAGCGATGGGACTTCCAGCGCGAAGACCCAGTACTTC	CASSDGTSSAKTQYF
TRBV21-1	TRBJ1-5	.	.	TGTGCCAGCGGCTCCACAGGGAATCAGCCCCAGCATTTT	CASGSTGNQPQHF
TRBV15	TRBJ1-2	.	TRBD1	TGTGCCACCAGCAGAGATGTAAGACAGGGGGCATGGGACTATGGCTACACCTTC	CATSRDVRQGAWDYGYTF
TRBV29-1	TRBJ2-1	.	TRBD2	TGCAGCATCCAAACTAGCGGCTCCTACAATGAGCAGTTCTTC	CSIQTSGSYNEQFF
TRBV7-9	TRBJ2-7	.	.	TGTGCCAGCAGCCCCCCCGCAGGGGACGAGCAGTACTTC	CASSPPAGDEQYF